The entry below describes one T cell receptor (beta chain). This CDR3 is built from 15 residues. Looked up from germline, CDR1 is MDHEN and CDR2 is SYDVKM. V lost 3 bases to trimming and J lost 5 bases, with 16 bases between them. These data belong to a study of cytomegalovirus exposure and HLA in healthy donors. The primer mix had 60 Vbeta and 13 Jbeta primers. TCRdb's table, derived via immunoSEQ multiplex PCR, lists solely in-frame clones and lacks some. The repertoire includes about 36,000 clones, roughly 69% of them detected once, and more than 6.5% sits in the top ten. The specimen was PBMCs. The clonotype originates from a man aged 25 to 45 in good health and CMV-seronegative. The chain employs TRBV28 and TRBJ1-1; D call uncertain. The CDR3 protein is CASSLVGPLTTEAFF. In DNA, the CDR3 is TGTGCCAGCAGTTTGGTTGGTCCACTGACTACTGAAGCTTTCTTT.